What follows describes a single T cell receptor beta chain. This sample was taken from a study of memory CD4+ T cells and cytomegalovirus serostatus. Single viable CD3+CD4+CD8-CD45RO+ cells were sorted as the memory CD4+ T cells. The CDR3 is made up of 15 amino acids. Germline CDR1 LNHDA, CDR2 SQIVND (reference sequence). Deletions cut 4 bases from V and 2 bases from J, with 14 bases between. Original data processing: Out-of-frame sequences were removed, leaving 2,204,828 distinct TCRbeta sequences. Clones were sequenced by immunoSEQ multiplex PCR, and TCRdb holds only the in-frame ones, with some missing. V and J calls plus clone size are reproduced from that table; the DNA served to infer D and trimming. This sample carries about 50,000 clones, 82% of them seen once, and the ten largest clones take roughly 0.4%.

The chain has TRBV19 and TRBJ1-2; D might be TRBD1 (5 bases). The source is an adult in good health and CMV-seronegative. Sample: memory CD4+ T cells from blood. The CDR3 bases are TGTGCCAGTAGTACCGGAGGAAGGGGAAACTATGGCTACACCTTC. Translation gives CASSTGGRGNYGYTF.